One sample yielded the 29 T cell receptor beta chains listed below, sequenced in a study of Ad26.COV2.S vaccination and SARS-CoV-2 variants. The treatment: some 20 received Ad26.COV2.S at low or high dose, single or two shots; about 5 received placebo; per-sample allocation not given. Samples analyzed were those drawn on day 63 after the first vaccine or placebo injection. Clones were sequenced by immunoSEQ multiplex PCR, and TCRdb holds only the in-frame ones, with some missing. The table includes around 450,000 clones, about 91% detected once. The source material was peripheral blood, sampled in a trial of Ad26.COV2.S vaccine versus placebo. Receptors originate from a person between 18 and 59 years old who received the Ad26.COV2.S COVID-19 vaccine or a placebo.

The chain links TRBV10-3 to TRBJ1-6, with 10 bases that match TRBD1. This CDR3 is 14 amino acids long. Unmatched junction bases numbered 10, after V lost 10 bases and J lost 10 bases. CDR1 is ENHRY and CDR2 is SYGVKD in the germline V gene. CDR3 residues: CASSGDRGYSPLHF. CDR3 sequence (DNA): TGTGCCAGCTCGGGGGACAGGGGTTACTCACCCCTCCACTTT.

This chain uses TRBV7-2 with TRBJ1-2, with a possible D match to TRBD1 (5 bases). This CDR3 comprises 17 residues. V was trimmed by 2 bases and J by 4 bases, leaving 20 bases between them. Per germline, CDR1 SGHTA and CDR2 FQGNSA. The CDR3 protein is CASSLSGSAQGAYGYTF. The CDR3 region has the DNA TGTGCCAGCAGCTTATCCGGCAGTGCCCAAGGGGCCTATGGCTACACCTTC.

In this sample, this clone turned up a few times. The chain is built from TRBV2 and TRBJ2-3; no reliable D call. Looked up from germline, CDR1 is SNHLY and CDR2 is FYNNEI. This CDR3 is built from 14 residues. With 2 bases removed from V and 2 bases from J, the gap between germline ends came to 8 bases. The CDR3 nucleotides read TGTGCCAGCAGTGAATACTTTTTCACAGATACGCAGTATTTT. Translating it yields CASSEYFFTDTQYF. Full variable domain (rest looked up from reference TRBV2 and TRBJ2-3): EPEVTQTPSHQVTQMGQEVILRCVPISNHLYFYWYRQILGQKVEFLVSFYNNEISEKSEIFDDQFSVERPDGSNFTLKIRSTKLEDSAMYFCASSEYFFTDTQYFGPGTRLTVL.

With respect to this clone: In the same sample, other DNA sequences code for this CDR3. The rearrangement joins TRBV11-2 to TRBJ2-1; no firm D call. The CDR3 is 15 amino acids. Germline V lookup: CDR1 SGHAT, CDR2 FQNNGV. V was pared by 7 bases and J by 7 bases, with 20 bases between. CDR3 bases: TGTGCCAGCATCCACCGCTGGGCTAGTAGGAATGAGCAGTTCTTC. Translation: CASIHRWASRNEQFF.

The genes are TRBV6-5 and TRBJ1-2, with TRBD1 as a possible D gene (5 bases). The V gene lost 2 bases and the J gene lost 3 bases, with 7 bases spanning the gap. Germline V gives CDR1 MNHEY, CDR2 SVGAGI. This CDR3 contains 13 residues. The CDR3 bases are TGTGCCAGCAGTTACCGGGGACACTATGGCTACACCTTC. Translating gives CASSYRGHYGYTF.

V is TRBV29-1 and J is TRBJ2-5; D may match TRBD1 or TRBD2 (5 bases each). This CDR3 is 12 amino acids long. V lost 4 bases and J 5 bases, leaving 11 bases between the germline ends. The germline gives CDR1 SQVTM, CDR2 ANQGSEA. CDR3 sequence reads: CSVGSWGETQYF. The CDR3, as DNA: TGCAGCGTTGGCAGCTGGGGGGAGACCCAGTACTTC.

V usage is TRBV7-6 and J usage is TRBJ2-6; D possibly corresponds to TRBD2 (5 bases). Trimming stripped 5 bases from V and 0 bases from J, with 14 bases between. In germline, CDR1 is SGHVS, CDR2 FNYEAQ. The CDR3 sequence is 17 residues long. In DNA form, the CDR3 reads TGTGCCAGCAGCCCCTTCCCCCGGGGCTCTGGGGCCAACGTCCTGACTTTC. It encodes CASSPFPRGSGANVLTF.

This chain links TRBV5-1 with TRBJ2-3; D possibly corresponds to TRBD2 (6 bases). From germline, CDR1 is SGHRS and CDR2 YFSETQ. The CDR3 totals 14 residues. V was pared by 8 bases and J by 1 base, with 14 bases between. The CDR3 DNA sequence: TGCGCCAGTCGTTTAGGGGAGGGCACAGATACGCAGTATTTT. This gives the protein CASRLGEGTDTQYF. Full variable domain (rest looked up from reference TRBV5-1 and TRBJ2-3): KAGVTQTPRYLIKTRGQQVTLSCSPISGHRSVSWYQQTPGQGLQFLFEYFSETQRNKGNFPGRFSGRQFSNSRSEMNVSTLELGDSALYLCASRLGEGTDTQYFGPGTRLTVL.

This sequence joins TRBV28 and TRBJ1-2; D remains unclear. The germline gives CDR1 MDHEN, CDR2 SYDVKM. V was trimmed by 3 bases and J by 3 bases, leaving 14 bases between them. The CDR3 totals 15 residues. The CDR3, as DNA: TGTGCCAGCAGTTTTGGCCCCCGCGCGCACTATGGCTACACCTTC. It encodes CASSFGPRAHYGYTF.

The chain couples TRBV29-1 to TRBJ1-4; D is undetermined. Deletions cut 4 bases from V and 7 bases from J, with 13 bases between. The length of the CDR3 is 13 residues. Germline loops: CDR1 SQVTM, CDR2 ANQGSEA. Written as DNA, the CDR3 is TGCAGCGTTGGGAGCAGTAATGGTGAAAAACTGTTTTTT. Translation gives CSVGSSNGEKLFF.

The CDR3, as DNA: TGTGCCAGCAGTGACGCGACCCACCAAGAGACCCAGTACTTC. Its translation: CASSDATHQETQYF. The rearrangement links TRBV25-1 to TRBJ2-5, with D uncertain. The length of the CDR3 is 14 residues. Germline V gene data show CDR1 as MGHDK and CDR2 as SYGVNS. Trimming shortened V by 3 bases and J by 0 bases, and 8 bases separated the two germline ends.

The chain is built from TRBV9 and TRBJ1-2; no clear D. With 2 bases removed from V and 6 bases from J, the gap between germline ends came to 17 bases. The CDR3 runs to 15 residues. CDR1 is SGDLS, CDR2 YYNGEE, per germline. The CDR3 spells CASSVVMGTLDGYTF. As DNA, the CDR3 is TGTGCCAGCAGCGTGGTAATGGGAACCCTCGATGGCTACACCTTC.

This clone was counted between two and nine times. The chain recombines TRBV7-6 with TRBJ2-1; tentatively, D is TRBD1 (5 bases). V dropped 2 bases and J dropped 9 bases, with 11 bases sitting between them. Germline V lookup: CDR1 SGHVS, CDR2 FNYEAQ. CDR3 length equals 13 residues. The DNA for the CDR3 is TGTGCCAGCAGCTTATCAAGGGGAACTGAGCAGTTCTTC. Protein product: CASSLSRGTEQFF.

The rearrangement links TRBV18 to TRBJ2-2; D perhaps matches TRBD1 (5 bases). V lost 3 bases to trimming and J lost 5 bases, with 10 bases between them. Germline loops: CDR1 KGHSH, CDR2 LQKENI. CDR3 length equals 14 residues. CDR3 sequence: CASSPQGRTGELFF. The DNA for the CDR3 is TGTGCCAGCTCACCGCAGGGAAGGACCGGGGAGCTGTTTTTT.

This sequence joins TRBV28 and TRBJ1-2; tentative D call: TRBD1 (5 bases). The V gene's germline CDR1 is MDHEN and CDR2 SYDVKM. This CDR3 contains 14 residues. With 8 bases removed from V and 1 base from J, the gap between germline ends came to 14 bases. CDR3 region: CASRWTGVNYGYTF. In nucleotides, the CDR3 is TGTGCCAGCCGTTGGACGGGGGTTAACTATGGCTACACCTTC.

This clone has just one count. V usage is TRBV4-3 and J usage is TRBJ2-3; D ambiguous. CDR1 and CDR2 (germline): LGHNA, YSLEER. The CDR3 is 15 amino acids. V lost 0 bases and J lost 4, with 11 bases in between. The CDR3 sequence: CASSQEAQWADTQYF. The CDR3 coding sequence is TGCGCCAGCAGCCAAGAGGCCCAATGGGCAGATACGCAGTATTTT.

The chain links TRBV7-8 to TRBJ2-1, with D unresolved. This CDR3 has 17 amino acids. Germline CDR1 is SGHVS and CDR2 is FQNEAQ. The germline V and J ends were trimmed by 0 bases and 8 bases, with 20 bases remaining between them. CDR3 loop: CASSLAERSWDMDEQFF. DNA for the CDR3: TGTGCCAGCAGCTTAGCGGAGAGGAGCTGGGATATGGATGAGCAGTTCTTC.

This clone has more than one count but fewer than ten. The rearrangement uses TRBV18 and TRBJ2-5; 9 nucleotides align to TRBD2. With 8 bases clipped from V and 4 bases from J, the junction kept 11 bases outside the gene matches. Germline CDR1 is KGHSH and CDR2 is LQKENI. The CDR3 length is 15 residues. CDR3 sequence: CASRAAAGGRETQYF. The CDR3 DNA reads as TGTGCCAGCCGGGCGGCAGCGGGAGGCAGAGAGACCCAGTACTTC.

The chain couples TRBV5-4 to TRBJ1-1, with D unresolved. V lost 3 bases to trimming and J lost 1 base, with 13 bases between them. The germline gives CDR1 SGHNT, CDR2 YYREEE (reference sequence). The CDR3 consists of 15 residues. CDR3 in amino acids: CASSSPPWGNTEAFF. DNA for the CDR3: TGTGCCAGCAGCTCCCCCCCGTGGGGGAACACTGAAGCTTTCTTT.

This sequence joins TRBV7-2 and TRBJ1-2, with unresolved D. Deletions cut 1 base from V and 7 bases from J, with 13 bases between. Germline CDR1 SGHTA, CDR2 FQGNSA. The CDR3 extends over 14 amino acids. The CDR3 DNA reads TGTGCCAGCAGCTTAGGGCCAAAGTTGGCTGGCTACACCTTC. It encodes CASSLGPKLAGYTF. The variable domain in full, with the rest retrieved from reference TRBV7-2 and TRBJ1-2, is GAGVSQSPSNKVTEKGKDVELRCDPISGHTALYWYRQSLGQGLEFLIYFQGNSAPDKSGLPSDRFSAERTGGSVSTLTIQRTQQEDSAVYLCASSLGPKLAGYTFGSGTRLTVV.

In its sample, this clone was seen once. The V gene is TRBV11-2, the J gene TRBJ2-5, with D perhaps TRBD2 (5 bases). Trimming left V 7 bases short and J 7 bases short, with 22 bases between. Germline V gene lookup returns CDR1 SGHAT and CDR2 FQNNGV. There are 15 residues in the CDR3. The CDR3 bases are TGTGCCAGCACTCCACGGACTCTACTGGTGTCGACCCAGTACTTC. Protein product: CASTPRTLLVSTQYF.

This chain connects TRBV2 to TRBJ2-7; no clear D. This CDR3 comprises 11 residues. V dropped 7 bases and J dropped 2 bases, with 6 bases sitting between them. Germline CDR1 is SNHLY and CDR2 is FYNNEI. In DNA, the CDR3 is TGTGCCAGCATCGGACCCTACGAGCAGTACGTC. Its translation is CASIGPYEQYV.

This sequence joins TRBV6-6 and TRBJ1-5; 7 bases are shared with TRBD1. Germline CDR1 is MNHNY and CDR2 is SVGAGI (reference sequence). V trimming: 5 bases; J trimming: 5 bases; junction bases outside the gene matches: 18. The CDR3 consists of 18 residues. DNA for the CDR3: TGTGCCAGCAGTCCAATAAAACCGGACAGGCCTCAGGATCAGCCCCAGCATTTT. As protein: CASSPIKPDRPQDQPQHF.

This chain links TRBV9 with TRBJ2-2, with 7 bases aligning to TRBD1. This CDR3 has 14 residues. Germline CDR1 reads SGDLS; CDR2 reads YYNGEE. V was clipped by 7 bases and J by 2 bases; unmatched bases: 5. The CDR3 nucleotides read TGTGCCAGCGGGCGACAGGGAAACACCGGGGAGCTGTTTTTT. Its protein product is CASGRQGNTGELFF.

V is TRBV7-2 and J is TRBJ2-5; D could derive from TRBD1 or TRBD2 (5 bases each). This CDR3 region has 15 residues. In germline, CDR1 is SGHTA, CDR2 FQGNSA. Between the trimmed V and J ends, which lost 5 bases and 2 bases, there was a span of 15 bases. The CDR3 DNA is TGTGCCAGCAGCCGGGGCAGCTGGTTTCAAGAGACCCAGTACTTC. This translates into CASSRGSWFQETQYF.

The chain joins TRBV5-1 to TRBJ1-1; D is undetermined. Trimming left V 0 bases short and J 4 bases short, with 16 bases between. Germline V gene sequence: CDR1 SGHRS, CDR2 YFSETQ. The CDR3 totals 16 residues. CDR3 coding DNA: TGCGCCAGCAGCTTGGGGGGTGACGGACTGGGCACTGAAGCTTTCTTT. It yields the protein CASSLGGDGLGTEAFF.

This sequence joins TRBV21-1 and TRBJ1-2. TRBV21-1 is a known pseudogene. This CDR3 contains 14 residues. The CDR3 DNA reads TGTGCCAGCAGCAACCCACGGGGGGGGAATGGCTACACCTTC. Protein product: CASSNPRGGNGYTF.

In this sample, this clone turned up once. J is TRBJ2-3 and V is TRBV6-5; TRBD1 matches 9 bases. After removal of 6 bases from V and 7 bases from J, the junction contained 5 bases not matched to a gene. Germline-derived CDR1 and CDR2 are MNHEY and SVGAGI. CDR3 length: 13 amino acids. As DNA, the CDR3 is TGTGCCAGCAGATCGACAGGGGGAAATACGCAGTATTTT. It encodes CASRSTGGNTQYF.

This clone is a singleton in its sample. The chain couples TRBV9 to TRBJ2-1; D possibly corresponds to TRBD1 (6 bases). The V end lost 4 bases, the J end lost 7 bases, and 24 bases lay between the germline ends. CDR3 length equals 17 residues. Germline-derived CDR1 and CDR2 are SGDLS and YYNGEE. The CDR3 region is CASSLGRRGLRYNEQFF. CDR3 bases: TGTGCCAGCAGCCTTGGTCGTAGGGGGTTACGATATAATGAGCAGTTCTTC.